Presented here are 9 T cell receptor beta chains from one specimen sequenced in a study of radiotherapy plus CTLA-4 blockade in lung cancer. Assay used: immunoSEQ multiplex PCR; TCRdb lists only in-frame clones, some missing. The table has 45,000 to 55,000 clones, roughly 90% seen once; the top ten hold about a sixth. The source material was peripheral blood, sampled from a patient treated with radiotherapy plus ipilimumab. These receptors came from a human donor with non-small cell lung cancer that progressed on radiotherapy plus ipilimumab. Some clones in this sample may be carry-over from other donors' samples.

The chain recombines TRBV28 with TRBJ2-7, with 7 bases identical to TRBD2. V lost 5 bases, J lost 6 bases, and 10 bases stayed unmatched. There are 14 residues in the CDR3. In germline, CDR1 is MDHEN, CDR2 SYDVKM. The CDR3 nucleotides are TGTGCCAGCAGTAGTTCTAGCGGTTTCGGCGAGCAGTACTTC. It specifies CASSSSSGFGEQYF. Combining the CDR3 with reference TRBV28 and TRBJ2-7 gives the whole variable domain DVKVTQSSRYLVKRTGEKVFLECVQDMDHENMFWYRQDPGLGLRLIYFSYDVKMKEKGDIPEGYSVSREKKERFSLILESASTNQTSMYLCASSSSSGFGEQYFGPGTRLTVT.

For the CDR3, the DNA is TGTGCCTGGAGTTCCCGACAGAACTACAATGAGCAGTTCTTC. It codes for CAWSSRQNYNEQFF. This rearrangement joins TRBV30 to TRBJ2-1; TRBD1 is a possible D gene (5 bases). Germline V gene data show CDR1 as GTSNPN and CDR2 as SVGIG (reference sequence). V lost 2 bases to trimming and J lost 3 bases, with 11 bases between them. The CDR3 spans 14 residues. Combining the CDR3 with reference TRBV30 and TRBJ2-1 gives the whole variable domain SQTIHQWPATLVQPVGSPLSLECTVEGTSNPNLYWYRQAAGRGLQLLFYSVGIGQISSEVPQNLSASRPQDRQFILSSKKLLLSDSGFYLCAWSSRQNYNEQFFGPGTRLTVL.

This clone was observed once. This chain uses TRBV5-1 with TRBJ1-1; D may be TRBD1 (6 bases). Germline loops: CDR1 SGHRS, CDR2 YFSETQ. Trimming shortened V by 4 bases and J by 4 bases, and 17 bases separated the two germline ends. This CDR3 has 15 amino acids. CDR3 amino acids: CASSGDRSWGTEAFF. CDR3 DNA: TGCGCCAGCAGCGGTGACAGGTCCTGGGGCACTGAAGCTTTCTTT.

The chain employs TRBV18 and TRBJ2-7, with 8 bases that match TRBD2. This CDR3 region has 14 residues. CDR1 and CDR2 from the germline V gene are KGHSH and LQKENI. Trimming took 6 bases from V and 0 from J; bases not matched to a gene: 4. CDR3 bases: TGTGCCAGCTCGGCGACTAGCGCCTCCTACGAGCAGTACTTC. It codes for CASSATSASYEQYF.

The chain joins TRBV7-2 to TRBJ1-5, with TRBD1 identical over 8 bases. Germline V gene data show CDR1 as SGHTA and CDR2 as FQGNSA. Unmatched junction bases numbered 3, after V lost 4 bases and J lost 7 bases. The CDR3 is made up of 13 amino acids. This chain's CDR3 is CASSSDRGQPQHF. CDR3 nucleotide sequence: TGTGCCAGCAGCTCCGACAGGGGCCAGCCCCAGCATTTT.

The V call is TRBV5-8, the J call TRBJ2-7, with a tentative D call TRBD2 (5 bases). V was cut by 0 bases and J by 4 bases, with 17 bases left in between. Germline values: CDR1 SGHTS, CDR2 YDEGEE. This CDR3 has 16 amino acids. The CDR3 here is CASSLGIRGARYEQYF. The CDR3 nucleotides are TGTGCCAGCAGCTTGGGAATCCGGGGAGCAAGGTACGAGCAGTACTTC.

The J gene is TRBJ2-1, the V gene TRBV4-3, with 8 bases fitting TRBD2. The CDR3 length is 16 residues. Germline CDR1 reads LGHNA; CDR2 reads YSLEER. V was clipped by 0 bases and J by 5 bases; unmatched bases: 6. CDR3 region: CASSQDWAGGHNEQFF. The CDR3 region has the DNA TGCGCCAGCAGCCAAGATTGGGCGGGAGGACACAATGAGCAGTTCTTC.

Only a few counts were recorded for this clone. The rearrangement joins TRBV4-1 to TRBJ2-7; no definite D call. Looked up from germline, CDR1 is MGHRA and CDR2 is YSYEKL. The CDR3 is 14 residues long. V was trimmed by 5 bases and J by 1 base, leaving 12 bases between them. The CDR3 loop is CASSGERSSYEQYF. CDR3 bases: TGCGCCAGCAGCGGAGAAAGGAGTTCCTACGAGCAGTACTTC.

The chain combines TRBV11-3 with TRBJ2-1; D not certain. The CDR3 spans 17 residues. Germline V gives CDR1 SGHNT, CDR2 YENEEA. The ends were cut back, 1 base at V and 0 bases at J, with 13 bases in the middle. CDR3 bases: TGTGCCAGCAGCTTAGGACGGAACAGACCCTCCTACAATGAGCAGTTCTTC. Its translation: CASSLGRNRPSYNEQFF.